These 25 T cell receptor beta chains were sequenced from one sample in a study of cytomegalovirus exposure and HLA in healthy donors. The study ran its PCR with 60 Vbeta and 13 Jbeta primers. Libraries were prepared by immunoSEQ multiplex PCR; TCRdb keeps only in-frame clonotypes and omits some of them. This table holds about 200,000 clones, roughly four fifths found once. The specimen sequenced was PBMCs. The receptors here all came from a man aged 18 to 35 in good health and CMV-seronegative.

This chain uses TRBV5-1 with TRBJ2-7, with 9 positions matching TRBD1. The germline gives CDR1 SGHRS, CDR2 YFSETQ. The junction had 10 bases not matched to a gene; V was cut back by 4 bases and J by 2 bases. The CDR3 has 16 residues. Written as DNA, the CDR3 is TGCGCCAGCAGCCCTGGCCGGGACAGGGTTACCTACGAGCAGTACTTC. The encoded protein is CASSPGRDRVTYEQYF. Full variable domain (remainder filled in from reference TRBV5-1 and TRBJ2-7): KAGVTQTPRYLIKTRGQQVTLSCSPISGHRSVSWYQQTPGQGLQFLFEYFSETQRNKGNFPGRFSGRQFSNSRSEMNVSTLELGDSALYLCASSPGRDRVTYEQYFGPGTRLTVT.

The chain combines TRBV7-3 with TRBJ2-5; 7 bases are a match to TRBD2. Germline V gene lookup returns CDR1 SGHTA and CDR2 FQGTGA. CDR3 length: 15 residues. V was clipped by 2 bases and J by 0 bases; unmatched bases: 3. The CDR3 DNA sequence: TGTGCCAGCAGCTTAGGGGGGGACCACCAAGAGACCCAGTACTTC. Translated, it gives CASSLGGDHQETQYF.

The genes are TRBV7-9 and TRBJ1-4; unclear D gene. The V and J ends lost 1 base and 5 bases respectively, with 5 bases between them. Germline CDR1 and CDR2: SEHNR and FQNEAQ (reference sequence). There are 13 residues in the CDR3. The CDR3 sequence: CASSLGGNEKLFF. The CDR3 DNA sequence: TGTGCCAGCAGCTTAGGCGGGAATGAAAAACTGTTTTTT.

This clone has only a few counts. The genes are TRBV4-1 and TRBJ1-4, with unresolved D. This CDR3 is 16 amino acids long. The V end was cut by 4 bases, the J end by 3 bases, with 15 bases between. CDR1 is MGHRA and CDR2 is YSYEKL in the germline V gene. The CDR3 here is CASSREVTRANEKLFF. DNA for the CDR3: TGCGCCAGCAGCCGCGAAGTTACCCGGGCTAATGAAAAACTGTTTTTT.

This clone was detected only a few times. The chain carries TRBV4-1 and TRBJ2-7; no clear D. The CDR3 is 13 amino acids. CDR1 is MGHRA, CDR2 YSYEKL, per germline. V lost 3 bases and J 1 base, leaving 7 bases between the germline ends. CDR3 amino acids: CASSHAGSYEQYF. For the CDR3, the DNA is TGCGCCAGCAGCCACGCAGGTTCCTACGAGCAGTACTTC.

A word on this clone: At one of its ends the junction is not consistent with the germline gene, which may arise from a read error. V is TRBV7-9 and J is TRBJ2-5; possible D gene TRBD2, 6 bases. CDR1 and CDR2 (germline): SEHNR, FQNEAQ (reference sequence). The CDR3 has 12 residues. The CDR3 DNA reads TGTTCCAGCAGGGACTCAAAAGAGACCCAGTACTTC. It specifies CSSRDSKETQYF.

A few counts support this clone. The chain recombines TRBV4-3 with TRBJ2-6; D perhaps matches TRBD2 (5 bases). The CDR3 consists of 16 residues. Germline CDR1 reads LGHNA; CDR2 reads YSLEER. Trimming cost V 4 bases and J 2 bases, with 12 bases left between them. CDR3 amino acids: CASSPQPGTGANVLTF. DNA of the CDR3: TGCGCCAGCAGCCCCCAGCCGGGGACTGGGGCCAACGTCCTGACTTTC.

The chain couples TRBV7-2 to TRBJ2-4, with TRBD2 identical over 11 bases. Germline CDR1 SGHTA, CDR2 FQGNSA. V lost 1 base and J lost 4; bases outside the gene matches: 6. CDR3 length: 17 residues. CDR3 DNA sequence: TGTGCCAGCAGCTTAGGGGGACTAGCGGACCATAAAAACATTCAGTACTTC. Translated, it gives CASSLGGLADHKNIQYF.

The gene calls are TRBV19 and TRBJ1-1; D is possibly TRBD1 (5 bases). There are 13 residues in the CDR3. V shed 1 base and J shed 4 bases, with 7 bases lying between them. Germline CDR1 and CDR2: LNHDA and SQIVND (reference sequence). The CDR3: CASSIAGRTEAFF. CDR3 DNA: TGTGCCAGTAGTATAGCAGGGCGCACTGAAGCTTTCTTT. Full variable domain (outside the CDR3, taken from reference TRBV19 and TRBJ1-1): DGGITQSPKYLFRKEGQNVTLSCEQNLNHDAMYWYRQDPGQGLRLIYYSQIVNDFQKGDIAEGYSVSREKKESFPLTVTSAQKNPTAFYLCASSIAGRTEAFFGQGTRLTVV.

This sequence joins TRBV29-1 and TRBJ1-3; the D is unclear. The CDR3 sequence is 13 residues long. V was pared by 3 bases and J by 0 bases, with 6 bases between. Germline CDR1 SQVTM, CDR2 ANQGSEA. The CDR3 nucleotides read TGCAGCGTTGACGAGAGCTCTGGAAACACCATATATTTT. Its protein product is CSVDESSGNTIYF.

The chain recombines TRBV5-1 with TRBJ1-1; 10 bases are shared with TRBD1. Germline trimming cut 3 bases from V and 4 bases from J; bases unmatched to any gene: 6. The length of the CDR3 is 15 residues. Germline V gene data show CDR1 as SGHRS and CDR2 as YFSETQ. CDR3 region: CASSSRQGAPTEAFF. The DNA of the CDR3 is TGCGCCAGCAGCTCAAGACAGGGGGCGCCCACTGAAGCTTTCTTT. The variable domain in full, with the rest retrieved from reference TRBV5-1 and TRBJ1-1, is KAGVTQTPRYLIKTRGQQVTLSCSPISGHRSVSWYQQTPGQGLQFLFEYFSETQRNKGNFPGRFSGRQFSNSRSEMNVSTLELGDSALYLCASSSRQGAPTEAFFGQGTRLTVV.

This clone was observed once. The CDR3 loop reads CASSPGTSGSTLSYNEQFF. Written as DNA, the CDR3 is TGTGCCAGCAGCCCGGGGACTAGCGGGAGTACATTATCTTACAATGAGCAGTTCTTC. This chain uses TRBV11-3 with TRBJ2-1, with 14 bases identical to TRBD2. Trimming at V came to 5 bases and at J to 4 bases, leaving 13 bases not matched to a gene. This CDR3 is built from 19 residues. CDR1 and CDR2 from the germline V gene are SGHNT and YENEEA.

This chain uses TRBV5-4 with TRBJ2-1; the match to TRBD2 covers 7 bases. The CDR3 length is 15 residues. V was clipped by 9 bases and J by 6 bases; unmatched bases: 15. CDR1 is SGHNT and CDR2 is YYREEE in the germline V gene (reference sequence). In DNA, the CDR3 is TGTGCCACCCAGGGCGGGGGAGCAGCCGCCAATGAGCAGTTCTTC. Translated: CATQGGGAAANEQFF.

This clone was counted a few times. The CDR3 bases are TGCGCCAGCAGCCATTGGGCTAGCGGGGACACCGGGGAGCTGTTTTTT. This encodes CASSHWASGDTGELFF. The rearrangement links TRBV5-1 to TRBJ2-2; 9 bases align to TRBD2. Germline CDR1 is SGHRS and CDR2 is YFSETQ. J was trimmed by 3 bases and V by 4 bases; bases with no gene match: 7. This CDR3 is 16 amino acids long.

This clone appeared a few times. The chain combines TRBV5-5 with TRBJ1-1; 10 bases are shared with TRBD1. Germline CDR1 reads SGHKS; CDR2 reads YYEKEE (reference sequence). CDR3 length: 15 residues. With V trimmed by 3 bases and J by 1 base, 3 bases remained unmatched. The CDR3 loop is CASSWGDRGNTEAFF. The CDR3 nucleotides are TGTGCCAGCAGCTGGGGGGACAGGGGGAACACTGAAGCTTTCTTT.

J is TRBJ1-5 and V is TRBV27; D gene unclear. The germline gives CDR1 MNHEY, CDR2 SMNVEV (reference sequence). The CDR3 loop spans 13 amino acids. V lost 8 bases to trimming and J lost 4 bases, with 12 bases between them. CDR3 residues: CASRRSENQPQHF. In DNA form, the CDR3 reads TGTGCCAGCCGGAGGAGTGAGAATCAGCCCCAGCATTTT.

The chain couples TRBV4-3 to TRBJ2-3; D perhaps matches TRBD2 (6 bases). Germline lookup yields CDR1 LGHNA and CDR2 YSLEER. Trimming took off 0 bases at V and 5 bases at J, with 15 bases between the two ends. The CDR3 consists of 16 residues. This CDR3 is CASSQDLPGAIDTQYF. CDR3 nucleotide sequence: TGCGCCAGCAGCCAAGACCTTCCGGGAGCAATAGATACGCAGTATTTT.

This clone was detected a few times. V and J are TRBV4-3 and TRBJ1-1, with 8 bases aligning to TRBD1. V shed 3 bases and J 1 base; nucleotides not matched to a gene: 13. This CDR3 is built from 18 residues. From germline, CDR1 is LGHNA and CDR2 YSLEER. CDR3 sequence (DNA): TGCGCCAGCAGCCATGAAGGGCCCAGGGGGCGCGGGAACACTGAAGCTTTCTTT. Its protein is CASSHEGPRGRGNTEAFF.

The genes are TRBV27 and TRBJ1-5; D unclear. Trimming left V 3 bases short and J 3 bases short, with 3 bases between. CDR1 and CDR2 (germline): MNHEY, SMNVEV (reference sequence). This CDR3 has 12 residues. The CDR3 DNA reads as TGTGCCAGCAGTTTCTACAATCAGCCCCAGCATTTT. Its protein is CASSFYNQPQHF.

The chain combines TRBV9 with TRBJ2-7, with D tentatively TRBD1 (6 bases). The CDR3 covers 13 residues. The ends were cut back, 2 bases at V and 0 bases at J, with 6 bases in the middle. The germline V gene encodes CDR1 SGDLS and CDR2 YYNGEE. The CDR3 is CASSVDSSYEQYF. CDR3 nucleotides: TGTGCCAGCAGCGTGGACAGCTCCTACGAGCAGTACTTC.

The V and J genes are TRBV6-6 and TRBJ1-6; 9 bases are shared with TRBD1. CDR1 and CDR2 (germline): MNHNY, SVGAGI (reference sequence). There are 16 residues in the CDR3. Unmatched junction bases numbered 12, after V lost 6 bases and J lost 9 bases. CDR3 protein: CASRMDYRQGGSPLHF. The DNA of the CDR3 is TGTGCCAGCAGGATGGACTACCGACAGGGGGGTTCACCCCTCCACTTT.

The rearrangement uses TRBV7-2 and TRBJ2-7; 7 bases align to TRBD2. CDR1 SGHTA and CDR2 FQGNSA come from the germline V gene. This CDR3 spans 15 amino acids. The ends lost 5 bases at V and 2 bases at J; junction bases unmatched: 9. In nucleotides, the CDR3 is TGTGCCAGCAGCACCTCCGGGACTACCACCTACGAGCAGTACTTC. Protein sequence: CASSTSGTTTYEQYF. The whole variable domain, remainder taken from reference TRBV7-2 and TRBJ2-7, is GAGVSQSPSNKVTEKGKDVELRCDPISGHTALYWYRQSLGQGLEFLIYFQGNSAPDKSGLPSDRFSAERTGGSVSTLTIQRTQQEDSAVYLCASSTSGTTTYEQYFGPGTRLTVT.

J is TRBJ2-2 and V is TRBV4-3; D unclear. The CDR3 has 15 residues. Germline V gives CDR1 LGHNA, CDR2 YSLEER. Trimming stripped 5 bases from V and 0 bases from J, with 10 bases between. For the CDR3, the DNA is TGCGCCAGCAGCAACAACGAAGCGAACACCGGGGAGCTGTTTTTT. Residues: CASSNNEANTGELFF.

The gene calls are TRBV7-9 and TRBJ2-1; TRBD2 matches 7 bases. Losses at the gene ends were 1 base for V and 7 bases for J; bases not matched to a gene: 10. Per germline, CDR1 SEHNR and CDR2 FQNEAQ (reference sequence). The CDR3 has 16 amino acids. The CDR3: CASSLVETGGSNEQFF. In nucleotides, the CDR3 is TGTGCCAGCAGCTTAGTTGAGACGGGGGGTAGTAATGAGCAGTTCTTC.

This rearrangement joins TRBV7-9 to TRBJ1-4; tentative D call: TRBD1 (6 bases). Deletions cut 7 bases from V and 7 bases from J, with 19 bases between. The CDR3 runs to 15 residues. CDR1 SEHNR and CDR2 FQNEAQ come from the germline V gene (reference sequence). In nucleotides, the CDR3 is TGTGCCAGCACGGAAACAGGGTTAAAGACTGAAAAACTGTTTTTT. Amino acids: CASTETGLKTEKLFF.